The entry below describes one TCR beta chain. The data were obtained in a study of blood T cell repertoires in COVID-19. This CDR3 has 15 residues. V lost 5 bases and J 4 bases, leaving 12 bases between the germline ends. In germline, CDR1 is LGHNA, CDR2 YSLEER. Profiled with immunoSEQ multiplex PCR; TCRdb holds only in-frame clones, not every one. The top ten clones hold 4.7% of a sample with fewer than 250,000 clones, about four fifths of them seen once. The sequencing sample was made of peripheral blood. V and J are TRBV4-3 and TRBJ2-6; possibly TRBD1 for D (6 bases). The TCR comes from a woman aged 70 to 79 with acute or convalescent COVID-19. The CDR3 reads CASSSRDKGANVLTF. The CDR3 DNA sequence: TGCGCCAGCAGCTCCCGGGACAAAGGGGCCAACGTCCTGACTTTC.